These T cell receptor beta chains were read from a single sample in a study of T cells in Graves' hyperthyroidism and ophthalmopathy. TCRdb re-called the multiplex PCR reads through MiXCR, storing one row per CDR3 protein. This repertoire shows around 800,000 distinct CDR3 sequences, about two fifths found once; its top ten account for over 8%. Material for sequencing was blood. These receptors all stem from a man aged 18 to 30 with Graves' hyperthyroidism. Each CDR3 is given with its conserved first and last residue. A D gene is named only where the DNA matches it firmly. Expanded clones get a size class; other rows say once, few or many, or leave the size out.

CDR3	DNA	D	size	V	J
CASSVNPGEGEQFF	TGTGCCAGCAGTGTTAACCCAGGAGAAGGTGAGCAGTTCTTC	NA	NA	TRBV2	TRBJ2-1
CASFPGVGWLGGAFF	TGTGCCAGCTTCCCCGGAGTCGGATGGCTCGGGGGAGCTTTCTTT	NA	few	TRBV12-3/TRBV12-4	TRBJ1-1
CATSDPRDSSPGELFF	TGTGCCACCAGTGATCCACGTGATTCGTCCCCGGGGGAGCTGTTTTTT	NA	NA	TRBV24-1	TRBJ2-2
CATSGLAGGGETQYF	TGTGCCACCAGTGGGCTAGCGGGAGGTGGTGAGACCCAGTACTTC	TRBD2	NA	TRBV24-1	TRBJ2-5
CASSLGVRRYQETQYF	TGTGCCAGCAGCTTAGGGGTGAGACGGTACCAAGAGACCCAGTACTTC	NA	many	TRBV7-2	TRBJ2-5
CSVERSETQYF	TGCAGCGTTGAGAGATCGGAGACCCAGTACTTC	NA	many	TRBV29-1	TRBJ2-5
CASSLILLITGELFF	TGTGCCAGCAGCTTAATACTACTAATAACCGGGGAGCTGTTTTTT	NA	NA	TRBV7-9	TRBJ2-2
CASRPGGAGGMDEQYF	TGCGCCAGCAGGCCCGGTGGGGCAGGGGGCATGGACGAGCAGTACTTC	TRBD1	many	TRBV10-2	TRBJ2-7
CASSQTTSGIAEAFF	TGTGCCAGCAGCCAAACGACCTCGGGGATCGCTGAAGCTTTCTTT	NA	many	TRBV7-2	TRBJ1-1
CASSDSGQGHSPLHF	TGTGCCAGCAGTGATTCTGGGCAGGGACATTCACCCCTCCACTTT	NA	many	TRBV25-1	TRBJ1-6
CGARWTEAFF	TGCGGTGCCAGGTGGACTGAAGCTTTCTTT	NA	NA	TRBV20-1	TRBJ1-1
CSVEDGNTGELFF	TGCAGCGTTGAGGACGGGAACACCGGGGAGCTGTTTTTT	NA	many	TRBV29-1	TRBJ2-2
CSVAYGTGTYEQYF	TGCAGCGTTGCTTATGGGACAGGGACCTACGAGCAGTACTTC	TRBD1	many	TRBV29-1	TRBJ2-7
CASSMLGEGTDQPQHF	TGTGCCAGTAGTATGTTGGGAGAGGGGACGGATCAGCCCCAGCATTTT	NA	few	TRBV19	TRBJ1-5
CASSTGTGGSNEKLFF	TGTGCCAGCAGCACCGGGACAGGGGGGTCTAATGAAAAACTGTTTTTT	TRBD1	NA	TRBV2	TRBJ1-4
CASSPQASGGQETQYF	TGTGCCAGCAGCCCGCAGGCTAGCGGGGGACAAGAGACCCAGTACTTC	TRBD2	NA	TRBV27	TRBJ2-5
CSAPFPGLNEKLFF	TGCAGTGCTCCCTTCCCAGGGTTAAATGAAAAACTGTTTTTT	NA	many	TRBV20-1	TRBJ1-4
CASSQDRDRLNQPQHF	TGTGCCAGCAGCCAAGATAGGGACAGACTCAATCAGCCCCAGCATTTT	TRBD1	NA	TRBV14	TRBJ1-5
CASSQVLGTPGAYEQYF	TGTGCCAGCAGCCAAGTTTTAGGGACACCAGGCGCCTACGAGCAGTACTTC	NA	few	TRBV14	TRBJ2-7
CASLQAARNQPQHF	TGTGCCAGCCTACAGGCGGCCCGCAATCAGCCCCAGCATTTT	NA	NA	TRBV6-1	TRBJ1-5
CASKVSLNIGYEQYF	TGTGCCAGCAAGGTCTCCCTGAACATTGGGTACGAGCAGTACTTC	NA	NA	TRBV12-3/TRBV12-4	TRBJ2-7
CSVVGEEGNTIYF	TGCAGCGTTGTGGGGGAGGAGGGAAACACCATATATTTT	NA	many	TRBV29-1	TRBJ1-3
CASSLRFWSSNYGYTF	TGTGCCAGCAGCTTAAGATTTTGGTCGTCTAACTATGGCTACACCTTC	NA	few	TRBV7-2	TRBJ1-2
CASRLEGVEAFF	TGTGCCAGCAGACTGGAGGGGGTTGAAGCTTTCTTT	NA	many	TRBV7-8	TRBJ1-1
CASSQEWGGNTIYF	TGTGCCAGCAGCCAAGAGTGGGGTGGAAACACCATATATTTT	NA	few	TRBV4-2	TRBJ1-3
CASSPGPLAYEQYF	TGCGCCAGCAGCCCCGGCCCGCTAGCGTACGAGCAGTACTTC	NA	once	TRBV5-5	TRBJ2-7
CASSFSPIYGYTF	TGTGCCAGCAGTTTCTCTCCCATCTATGGCTACACCTTC	NA	NA	TRBV25-1	TRBJ1-2
CASSESGNTIYF	TGTGCCAGCAGTGAAAGTGGAAACACCATATATTTT	NA	many	TRBV2	TRBJ1-3
CASSPAIAGVNSGYTF	TGTGCCAGCAGCCCAGCCATCGCAGGGGTTAACTCTGGCTACACCTTC	NA	NA	TRBV7-8	TRBJ1-2
CASSAENNQPQHF	TGTGCCAGCAGTGCAGAGAACAATCAGCCCCAGCATTTT	NA	NA	TRBV7-6	TRBJ1-5
CASSQDLDRPNYGYTF	TGTGCCAGCAGCCAAGATCTTGACAGACCTAACTATGGCTACACCTTC	NA	NA	TRBV14	TRBJ1-2
CATRQGPYGYTF	TGTGCCACCCGACAGGGACCCTATGGCTACACCTTC	TRBD1	many	TRBV6-5	TRBJ1-2
CASSQERGYLYGYTF	TGTGCCAGCAGCCAAGAGCGGGGGTACCTCTATGGCTACACCTTC	NA	few	TRBV3-2	TRBJ1-2
CASQTPSGIYEQYF	TGCGCCAGCCAGACGCCCAGCGGGATCTACGAGCAGTACTTC	TRBD2	NA	TRBV5-1	TRBJ2-7
CATSSAKDRNTEAFF	TGTGCCACCAGCAGCGCTAAGGACAGGAACACTGAAGCTTTCTTT	NA	NA	TRBV15	TRBJ1-1
CASSSIQGKNTEAFF	TGTGCCAGCAGCTCAATACAGGGAAAGAACACTGAAGCTTTCTTT	NA	few	TRBV7-2	TRBJ1-1
CASSQAVNYGYTF	TGTGCCAGCAGCCAAGCAGTCAACTATGGCTACACCTTC	NA	few	TRBV3-1	TRBJ1-2
CASRLGGHTEAFF	TGTGCCAGCAGGCTAGGGGGCCACACTGAAGCTTTCTTT	TRBD1	NA	TRBV14	TRBJ1-1
CASSIAGTGYYGYTF	TGTGCCAGTAGTATAGCTGGGACAGGGTACTATGGCTACACCTTC	TRBD1	few	TRBV19	TRBJ1-2
CATSSGRVWETQYF	TGTGCCACCAGCAGTGGGAGGGTTTGGGAGACCCAGTACTTC	TRBD2	NA	TRBV15	TRBJ2-5
CASSYSTGGKETQYF	TGTGCCAGCAGTTACTCGACGGGTGGCAAAGAGACCCAGTACTTC	NA	NA	TRBV6-5	TRBJ2-5
CASSSLGDSNTEAFF	TGTGCCAGCAGCTCCCTCGGGGACTCGAACACTGAAGCTTTCTTT	NA	NA	TRBV7-9	TRBJ1-1